This TCR beta chain was profiled in a study of cytomegalovirus exposure and HLA in healthy donors. Study results and caveats: Later analysis indicated greater clonal expansion among HLA-associated TCR beta chains than among equally common other chains. Immune exposure was documented only through CMV serostatus.

As for this clone: Its antigen is undetermined.

The CDR3 has 15 residues. V shed 2 bases, J shed 4 bases, and the junction held 4 bases outside the gene matches. Germline CDR1 is LNHDA and CDR2 is SQIVND (reference sequence). The PCR contained 60 Vbeta and 13 Jbeta primers. The method was immunoSEQ multiplex PCR; TCRdb's version includes in-frame clones alone and lacks a portion of them. The sample consists of roughly 100,000 clones, around 57% of them appearing once. The sample was PBMCs. V gene TRBV19 combines with J gene TRBJ2-2; 7 bases map to TRBD2. The clonotype originates from a human donor in good health. The DNA for the CDR3 is TGTGCCAGTAGTATACAGCGGGATATCACCGGGGAGCTGTTTTTT. Translating gives CASSIQRDITGELFF.